Presented here are 29 T cell receptor beta chains from one specimen sequenced in a study of shared clonotypes between healthy human individuals. Generated by immunoSEQ multiplex PCR, the TCRdb table keeps only in-frame clones and is missing some. Among 1.6 million or so clones listed, over 95% were seen once. Sequenced material: naive CD4+ T cells sorted from blood. Subset noted: CD45RA+ positively selected. The source is a man between 25 and 39 years old in good health.

The chain combines TRBV18 with TRBJ2-1; no definite D call. The CDR3 runs to 14 residues. Trimming took 3 bases from V and 6 from J, leaving 12 bases between them. Germline assignment: CDR1 KGHSH and CDR2 LQKENI. The CDR3 DNA reads as TGTGCCAGCTCACCGCTTCGGGTCGCCAATGAGCAGTTCTTC. It encodes CASSPLRVANEQFF.

This clone was seen more than once but under ten times. The chain recombines TRBV5-1 with TRBJ2-2; perhaps TRBD2 as D (6 bases). In germline, CDR1 is SGHRS, CDR2 YFSETQ. Trimming removed 4 bases at V and 0 bases at J, with 10 bases between. This CDR3 is 15 amino acids long. The DNA for the CDR3 is TGCGCCAGCAGCCGGCTAGCGACGAACACCGGGGAGCTGTTTTTT. Protein: CASSRLATNTGELFF.

The V and J genes are TRBV6-6 and TRBJ1-5; 12 bases are shared with TRBD1. Germline CDR1 is MNHNY and CDR2 is SVGAGI (reference sequence). This CDR3 comprises 16 residues. V lost 6 bases and J lost 10; bases outside the gene matches: 13. This chain's CDR3 is CASRTGDRGPGSPQHF. The CDR3 region has the DNA TGTGCCAGCAGAACCGGGGACAGGGGGCCGGGGAGCCCCCAGCATTTT.

The genes are TRBV18 and TRBJ2-3, with no clear D. The CDR3 is 18 amino acids. Germline V gives CDR1 KGHSH, CDR2 LQKENI. Trimming removed 1 base from V and 2 bases from J, with 19 bases in between. The CDR3 coding sequence is TGTGCCAGCTCACCACTGATAGTAGCATCACAGTCCACAGATACGCAGTATTTT. Its translation is CASSPLIVASQSTDTQYF.

The V gene is TRBV10-1, the J gene TRBJ2-1; 13 nucleotides line up with TRBD2. This CDR3 is 15 amino acids long. Losses at the gene ends were 5 bases for V and 5 bases for J; bases not matched to a gene: 3. Germline assignment: CDR1 WNHNN and CDR2 SYGVQD (reference sequence). CDR3 region: CASSRTSGRDNEQFF. The DNA of the CDR3 is TGCGCCAGCAGTCGGACTAGCGGGAGAGACAATGAGCAGTTCTTC.

For the CDR3, the DNA is TGTGCCAGCAGCTTGGAGAGTCGGAGGGTACGCGGCTACACCTTC. Translation gives CASSLESRRVRGYTF. J is TRBJ1-2 and V is TRBV5-6, with D unresolved. This CDR3 region has 15 residues. Germline loops: CDR1 SGHDT, CDR2 YYEEEE. V lost 0 bases, J lost 8 bases, and 17 bases lay in between.

V and J are TRBV5-5 and TRBJ1-5; a weak D match, TRBD1 (5 bases). V gave up 0 bases and J gave up 1 base, with 17 bases separating them. CDR1 and CDR2 from the germline V gene are SGHKS and YYEKEE (reference sequence). The CDR3 has 18 amino acids. The CDR3 DNA reads as TGTGCCAGCAGCTTGGCCGGGTTGCCGGGGGTCAGCAATCAGCCCCAGCATTTT. Protein product: CASSLAGLPGVSNQPQHF.

The chain uses TRBV29-1 and TRBJ2-5, with TRBD2 identical over 10 bases. V gave up 8 bases and J gave up 2 bases; unmatched junction bases: 14. Germline assignment: CDR1 SQVTM and CDR2 ANQGSEA. The CDR3 spans 16 residues. CDR3 residues: CSLRMVTSGQQETQYF. CDR3 in DNA: TGCAGCCTTCGAATGGTGACTAGCGGGCAACAAGAGACCCAGTACTTC.

CDR3 sequence: CASSWTGSNQPQHF. The DNA of the CDR3 is TGTGCCAGCAGCTGGACCGGCAGCAATCAGCCCCAGCATTTT. J is TRBJ1-5 and V is TRBV5-5; unclear D gene. Per the germline V gene, CDR1 is SGHKS and CDR2 is YYEKEE (reference sequence). CDR3 length equals 14 residues. Trimming cost V 3 bases and J 1 base, with 8 bases left between them.

The chain carries TRBV2 and TRBJ2-7, with D possibly being TRBD1 (5 bases). Germline CDR1 reads SNHLY; CDR2 reads FYNNEI. This CDR3 region has 13 residues. V shed 5 bases and J shed 2 bases, with 10 bases lying between them. The chain's CDR3 is CASSRQSTYEQYF. Here the CDR3 DNA reads TGTGCCAGCAGTAGACAGTCTACCTACGAGCAGTACTTC.

The rearrangement links TRBV9 to TRBJ2-1; TRBD1 matches 10 bases. J was trimmed by 9 bases and V by 1 base; bases with no gene match: 4. Germline V CDR1 and CDR2: SGDLS, YYNGEE. This CDR3 contains 14 residues. CDR3 sequence: CASSVSGTGAEQFF. Here the CDR3 DNA reads TGTGCCAGCAGCGTATCAGGGACAGGGGCTGAGCAGTTCTTC.

The chain links TRBV5-1 to TRBJ1-1, with D possibly matching TRBD1 (6 bases). Looked up from germline, CDR1 is SGHRS and CDR2 is YFSETQ. This CDR3 region has 15 residues. The ends were cut back, 4 bases at V and 3 bases at J, with 16 bases in the middle. CDR3: CASSRVGGSDTEAFF. DNA for the CDR3: TGCGCCAGCAGCCGCGTAGGGGGGTCGGACACTGAAGCTTTCTTT.

J is TRBJ2-3 and V is TRBV7-9; TRBD2 aligns across 12 bases. Unmatched junction bases numbered 7, after V lost 3 bases and J lost 6 bases. This CDR3 has 16 residues. Per germline, CDR1 SEHNR and CDR2 FQNEAQ (reference sequence). Written as DNA, the CDR3 is TGTGCCAGCAGCTTGACAGGACTAGCGGGATGGGATACGCAGTATTTT. Translated: CASSLTGLAGWDTQYF.

The CDR3 loop is CASSQADRGTSGGYTF. Here the CDR3 DNA reads TGCGCCAGCAGCCAAGCGGACAGGGGAACGAGTGGTGGCTACACCTTC. The rearrangement joins TRBV4-1 to TRBJ1-2; the match to TRBD1 covers 9 bases. Germline CDR1 reads MGHRA; CDR2 reads YSYEKL. After removal of 1 base from V and 7 bases from J, the junction contained 10 bases not matched to a gene. CDR3 length equals 16 residues.

A word on this clone: Other DNA sequences within the sample encode an identical CDR3. The chain is built from TRBV14 and TRBJ2-7, with no clear D. The germline CDR1 and CDR2 sequences are SGHDN and FVKESK. The CDR3 has 13 amino acids. With 1 base removed from V and 3 bases from J, the gap between germline ends came to 7 bases. The CDR3 DNA is TGTGCCAGCAGCCAAGTTCGCGGCTACGAGCAGTACTTC. Translation gives CASSQVRGYEQYF.

The J gene is TRBJ2-1, the V gene TRBV11-2, with TRBD1 as a possible D gene (6 bases). From germline, CDR1 is SGHAT and CDR2 FQNNGV. The CDR3 has 14 amino acids. Trimming cost V 2 bases and J 8 bases, with 13 bases left between them. The CDR3 sequence is CASSLIQGRYEQFF. CDR3 in DNA: TGTGCCAGCAGCTTAATACAGGGTCGTTATGAGCAGTTCTTC.

The rearrangement links TRBV11-2 to TRBJ1-1; no reliable D call. The CDR3 extends over 14 amino acids. V lost 1 base and J lost 7, with 13 bases in between. Germline loops: CDR1 SGHAT, CDR2 FQNNGV. The chain's CDR3 is CASSLVVGPSEAFF. CDR3 in DNA: TGTGCCAGCAGCTTAGTAGTAGGGCCGAGTGAAGCTTTCTTT.

The J gene is TRBJ1-1, the V gene TRBV7-6, with a weak D call TRBD1 (6 bases). Germline CDR1 reads SGHVS; CDR2 reads FNYEAQ. The length of the CDR3 is 13 residues. Trimming took off 5 bases at V and 11 bases at J, with 18 bases between the two ends. CDR3 sequence reads: CASSASYRAGAFF. The CDR3 DNA sequence: TGTGCCAGCAGCGCCTCGTACAGGGCGGGGGCTTTCTTT.

This clone appeared once. The V gene is TRBV5-1, the J gene TRBJ2-7; D uncertain. Trimming cost V 2 bases and J 1 base, with 10 bases left between them. CDR1 is SGHRS, CDR2 YFSETQ, per germline. CDR3 length: 14 amino acids. In DNA, the CDR3 is TGCGCCAGCAGCTTCGGCACAGTTTCCTACGAGCAGTACTTC. It is translated as CASSFGTVSYEQYF.

The chain links TRBV7-8 to TRBJ2-7, with TRBD2 identical over 8 bases. The CDR3 has 15 residues. The junction had 8 bases not matched to a gene; V was cut back by 5 bases and J by 2 bases. Germline lookup yields CDR1 SGHVS and CDR2 FQNEAQ. CDR3 DNA: TGTGCCAGCAGCCCCGGGGTAGCGGGACCCTACGAGCAGTACTTC. Its protein product is CASSPGVAGPYEQYF.

This chain uses TRBV19 with TRBJ2-5; 10 positions agree with TRBD2. Trimming cost V 6 bases and J 1 base; bases outside gene matches: 5. Germline CDR1 is LNHDA and CDR2 is SQIVND (reference sequence). This CDR3 contains 15 residues. In DNA form, the CDR3 reads TGTGCCAGTAGCGAGCGGGAGGGCCGCCAAGAGACCCAGTACTTC. Translating gives CASSEREGRQETQYF.

Regarding this clone: The same CDR3 can be traced to other DNA sequences in this sample. V and J are TRBV10-3 and TRBJ2-3, with a tentative D call TRBD1 (5 bases). Trimming took off 0 bases at V and 1 base at J, with 8 bases between the two ends. Per germline, CDR1 ENHRY and CDR2 SYGVKD. This CDR3 contains 15 residues. In DNA, the CDR3 is TGTGCCATCAGTGAGTCTACAGGTCGCACAGATACGCAGTATTTT. Translating it yields CAISESTGRTDTQYF.

The chain is built from TRBV6-1 and TRBJ2-5; tentatively, D is TRBD1 (5 bases). Trimming stripped 2 bases from V and 6 bases from J, with 13 bases between. CDR1 and CDR2 (germline): MNHNS, SASEGT. This CDR3 comprises 14 residues. The CDR3 here is CASSEIPGSQTQYF. CDR3 sequence (DNA): TGTGCCAGCAGTGAAATTCCAGGGTCGCAGACCCAGTACTTC.

The V and J genes are TRBV5-8 and TRBJ2-4; D tentatively fits TRBD1 or TRBD2 (5 bases each). Deletions cut 9 bases from V and 0 bases from J, with 7 bases between. Germline CDR1 and CDR2: SGHTS and YDEGEE. This CDR3 region has 12 residues. DNA of the CDR3: TGTGCCACTGGGACAGCCAAAAACATTCAGTACTTC. Its translation: CATGTAKNIQYF.

Note on this clone: The same CDR3 is also encoded by other DNA sequences in this sample. In nucleotides, the CDR3 is TGCGCCAGCAGCCCTAATACCGGTTATCAGCCCCAGCATTTT. It yields the protein CASSPNTGYQPQHF. The gene calls are TRBV5-1 and TRBJ1-5; D is uncertain. This CDR3 contains 14 residues. V lost 4 bases and J lost 5, with 13 bases in between. The germline CDR1 and CDR2 sequences are SGHRS and YFSETQ.

The V and J genes are TRBV5-5 and TRBJ1-1; 7 nucleotides line up with TRBD1. The germline gives CDR1 SGHKS, CDR2 YYEKEE (reference sequence). The CDR3 totals 13 residues. V gave up 4 bases and J gave up 12 bases; unmatched junction bases: 12. The CDR3 DNA follows: TGTGCCAGCAGCCCGCAAGTAGGGGGCGCGACTTTCTTT. Translating it yields CASSPQVGGATFF.

This rearrangement joins TRBV21-1 to TRBJ1-5; no check of the table's D call, TRBD1, against the DNA was made. TRBV21-1 is given as a pseudogene. CDR3 length: 14 residues. CDR3 region: CASSDRVSNQPQHF. Here the CDR3 DNA reads TGTGCCAGCAGCGACAGGGTTAGCAATCAGCCCCAGCATTTT.

The chain links TRBV18 to TRBJ2-7; a possible D gene is TRBD2 (6 bases). The germline V and J ends were trimmed by 5 bases and 5 bases, with 25 bases remaining between them. This CDR3 has 17 residues. CDR1 and CDR2 from the germline V gene are KGHSH and LQKENI. The CDR3 DNA reads as TGTGCCAGCTCAATCGACCTTATAGCCGCTAGCGCGCACGAGCAGTACTTC. Its protein is CASSIDLIAASAHEQYF.

The chain is built from TRBV7-9 and TRBJ2-6; D is perhaps TRBD2 (7 bases). In germline, CDR1 is SEHNR, CDR2 FQNEAQ (reference sequence). The V end was cut by 4 bases, the J end by 4 bases, with 23 bases between. The CDR3 runs 19 residues. CDR3 DNA: TGTGCCAGCAGCTCCCCCGGAGGGGGGGGGCGTTCCGGGGCCAACGTCCTGACTTTC. Its protein is CASSSPGGGGRSGANVLTF.